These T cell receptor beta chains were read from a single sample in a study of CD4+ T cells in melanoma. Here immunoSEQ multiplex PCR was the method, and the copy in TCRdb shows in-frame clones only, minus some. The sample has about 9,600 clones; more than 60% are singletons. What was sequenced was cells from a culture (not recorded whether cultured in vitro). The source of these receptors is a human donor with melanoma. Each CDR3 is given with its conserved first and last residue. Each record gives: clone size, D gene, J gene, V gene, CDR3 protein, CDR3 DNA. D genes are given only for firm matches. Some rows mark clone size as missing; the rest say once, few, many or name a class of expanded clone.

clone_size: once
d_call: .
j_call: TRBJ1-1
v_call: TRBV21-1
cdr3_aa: CAEGGRFLQNTEAFF
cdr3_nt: TGTGCCGAAGGGGGCCGATTCCTCCAGAACACTGAAGCTTTCTTT

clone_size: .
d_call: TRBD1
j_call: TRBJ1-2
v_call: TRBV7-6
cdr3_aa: CASSQTGQGTSGYTF
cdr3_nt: TGTGCCAGCAGCCAGACCGGACAGGGGACTTCTGGCTACACCTTC

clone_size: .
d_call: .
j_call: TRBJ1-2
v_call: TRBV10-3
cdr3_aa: CAISRNQGIYGYTF
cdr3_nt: TGTGCCATCAGCCGAAACCAGGGCATCTATGGCTACACCTTC

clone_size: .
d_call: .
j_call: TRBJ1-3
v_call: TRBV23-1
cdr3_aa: CASRHRRCGNTIYF
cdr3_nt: TGCGCCAGCAGGCACCGAAGGTGTGGAAACACCATATATTTT

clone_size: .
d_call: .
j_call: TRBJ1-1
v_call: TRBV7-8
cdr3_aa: CASSLVGGNGARVGAFF
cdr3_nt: TGTGCCAGCAGCTTAGTCGGAGGTAACGGGGCGCGTGTCGGAGCTTTCTTT

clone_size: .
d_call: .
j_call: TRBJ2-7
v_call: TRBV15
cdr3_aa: CATSRDGHLAYEQYF
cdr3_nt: TGTGCCACCAGCAGAGACGGGCACCTCGCCTACGAGCAGTACTTC

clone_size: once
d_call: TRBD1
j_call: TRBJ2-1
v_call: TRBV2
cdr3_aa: CASLATGGSYNEQFF
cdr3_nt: TGTGCCAGCCTAGCGACAGGGGGCTCCTACAATGAGCAGTTCTTC

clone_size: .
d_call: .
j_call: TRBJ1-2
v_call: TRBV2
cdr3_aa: CASSSQHGFYGYTF
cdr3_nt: TGTGCCAGCAGTAGTCAACACGGATTCTATGGCTACACCTTC

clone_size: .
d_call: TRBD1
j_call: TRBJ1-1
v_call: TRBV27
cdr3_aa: CASSSSWGTGTPEAFF
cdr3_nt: TGTGCCAGCAGTTCCAGCTGGGGGACAGGGACCCCTGAAGCTTTCTTT

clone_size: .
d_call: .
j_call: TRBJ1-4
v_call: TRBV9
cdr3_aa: CASSVSQATNEKLFF
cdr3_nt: TGTGCCAGCAGCGTAAGTCAGGCAACTAATGAAAAACTGTTTTTT

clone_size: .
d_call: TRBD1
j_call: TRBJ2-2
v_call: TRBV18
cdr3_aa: CASSPDDRAVTGELFF
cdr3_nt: TGTGCCAGCTCACCGGATGACAGGGCGGTCACCGGGGAGCTGTTTTTT

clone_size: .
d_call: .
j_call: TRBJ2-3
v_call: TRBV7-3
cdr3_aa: CASSGGTRDGTNTQYF
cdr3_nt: TGTGCCAGCAGCGGGGGGACCCGGGACGGCACAAATACGCAGTATTTT

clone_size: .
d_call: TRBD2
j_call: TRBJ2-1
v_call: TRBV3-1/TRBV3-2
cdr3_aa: CASSQLSGDYNEQFF
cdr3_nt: TGTGCCAGCAGCCAGTTAAGCGGGGACTACAATGAGCAGTTCTTC

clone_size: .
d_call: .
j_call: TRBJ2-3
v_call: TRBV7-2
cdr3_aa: CASSSTSTSTDTQYF
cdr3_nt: TGTGCCAGCAGCTCCACTAGCACTAGCACAGATACGCAGTATTTT

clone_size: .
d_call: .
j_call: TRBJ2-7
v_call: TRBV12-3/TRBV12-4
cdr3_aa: CASSSQGGEQYF
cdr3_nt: TGTGCCAGCAGTTCCCAGGGAGGCGAGCAGTACTTC

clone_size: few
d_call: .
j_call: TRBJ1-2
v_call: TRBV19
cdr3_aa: CASSILRDYGYTF
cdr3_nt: TGTGCCAGTAGTATCCTGCGAGACTATGGCTACACCTTC

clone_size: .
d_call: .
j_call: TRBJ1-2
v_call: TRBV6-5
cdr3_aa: CASSDDSSYGYTF
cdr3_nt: TGTGCCAGCAGCGACGACAGTTCCTATGGCTACACCTTC

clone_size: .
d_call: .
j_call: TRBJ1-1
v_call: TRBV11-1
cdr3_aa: CASSLVEGEAEAFF
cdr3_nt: TGTGCCAGCAGCTTAGTGGAGGGGGAGGCTGAAGCTTTCTTT